This passage covers 17 T cell receptor beta chains from one sample sequenced in a study of shared clonotypes between healthy human individuals. The naive CD8 fraction comprised CD45RO-negative cells positively selected for CCR7 and excluded terminally differentiated effector memory CD45RA+ cells. Data came from immunoSEQ multiplex PCR; TCRdb stores just in-frame clones and leaves some out. The repertoire has roughly 2,000,000 clones, around 93% of them found once; the top ten carry approximately 1.7%. The sequencing sample was made of naive CD8+ T cells from PBMCs. These receptors were taken from a man in his late teens or twenties in good health. Some clones in this sample may be carry-over from other donors' samples.

The chain uses TRBV29-1 and TRBJ1-2, with D possibly being TRBD1 (5 bases). CDR1 is SQVTM, CDR2 ANQGSEA, per germline. This CDR3 comprises 13 residues. Trimming took 2 bases from V and 5 from J, leaving 12 bases between them. Here the CDR3 DNA reads TGCAGCGTTGAAACAGGCGACCTTTATGGCTACACCTTC. Translation gives CSVETGDLYGYTF.

The chain recombines TRBV14 with TRBJ2-1; D is ambiguous. Trimming removed 0 bases from V and 8 bases from J, with 5 bases in between. This CDR3 has 12 amino acids. The germline gives CDR1 SGHDN, CDR2 FVKESK. Here the CDR3 reads CASSQDEDEQFF. The CDR3, as DNA: TGTGCCAGCAGCCAAGATGAGGATGAGCAGTTCTTC. The full variable domain, completed using reference TRBV14 and TRBJ2-1, is EAGVTQFPSHSVIEKGQTVTLRCDPISGHDNLYWYRRVMGKEIKFLLHFVKESKQDESGMPNNRFLAERTGGTYSTLKVQPAELEDSGVYFCASSQDEDEQFFGPGTRLTVL.

Here the CDR3 reads CASSPFGETPSYEQYF. CDR3 coding DNA: TGTGCCAGCAGTCCTTTCGGGGAGACACCATCCTACGAGCAGTACTTC. The chain uses TRBV28 and TRBJ2-7; D may be TRBD2 (5 bases). Germline values: CDR1 MDHEN, CDR2 SYDVKM. With 5 bases removed from V and 1 base from J, the gap between germline ends came to 18 bases. The CDR3 length is 16 residues.

The chain recombines TRBV12-5 with TRBJ1-5; weak D call: TRBD1 (6 bases). The CDR3 sequence is 15 residues long. The germline CDR1 and CDR2 sequences are LGHNT and FRNRAP. The germline V and J ends were trimmed by 5 bases and 0 bases, with 11 bases remaining between them. This CDR3 reads CASGIDRLSNQPQHF. CDR3 in DNA: TGTGCTAGTGGTATCGACAGGCTTAGCAATCAGCCCCAGCATTTT.

The chain is built from TRBV27 and TRBJ1-2; D unclear. Germline assignment: CDR1 MNHEY and CDR2 SMNVEV (reference sequence). Trimming shortened V by 5 bases and J by 6 bases, and 7 bases separated the two germline ends. The length of the CDR3 is 11 residues. CDR3 nucleotides: TGTGCCAGCAGTCGCGGAGATGGCTACACCTTC. Amino acids: CASSRGDGYTF.

This clone has just one count. This rearrangement joins TRBV5-6 to TRBJ2-7; 7 bases agree with TRBD1. The V gene's germline CDR1 is SGHDT and CDR2 YYEEEE. V lost 0 bases and J lost 5; bases outside the gene matches: 2. The CDR3 is made up of 13 amino acids. The CDR3 DNA reads as TGTGCCAGCAGCTTGGGACAGGGAGACGAGCAGTACTTC. This codes for CASSLGQGDEQYF.

This clone was found a few times. The chain carries TRBV10-3 and TRBJ1-5; D gene uncertain. Trimming took off 8 bases at V and 1 base at J, with 6 bases between the two ends. The V gene's germline CDR1 is ENHRY and CDR2 SYGVKD. The CDR3 covers 12 residues. The CDR3 DNA sequence: TGTGCCATCGGAAGAAGCAATCAGCCCCAGCATTTT. Its translation: CAIGRSNQPQHF.

This sequence joins TRBV6-4 and TRBJ1-5; D might be TRBD1 (6 bases). CDR3 length equals 15 residues. V lost 1 base and J lost 2, with 9 bases in between. Germline V gives CDR1 MRHNA, CDR2 SNTAGT. The CDR3 here is CASSDLAGGNQPQHF. CDR3 coding DNA: TGTGCCAGCAGTGACTTAGCAGGGGGCAATCAGCCCCAGCATTTT.

This rearrangement joins TRBV19 to TRBJ2-1, with D maybe TRBD2 (6 bases). The CDR3 has 15 residues. V shed 6 bases and J shed 7 bases, with 19 bases lying between them. Germline V gives CDR1 LNHDA, CDR2 SQIVND (reference sequence). DNA for the CDR3: TGTGCCAGTAGCCCTACGGGACTCGCGGTTAATGAGCAGTTCTTC. Translating it yields CASSPTGLAVNEQFF.

The rearrangement links TRBV19 to TRBJ2-5; D may be TRBD2 (6 bases). The V and J ends lost 6 bases and 5 bases respectively, with 34 bases between them. The CDR3 is 20 residues long. CDR1 is LNHDA, CDR2 SQIVND, per germline (reference sequence). This chain's CDR3 is CASSPSLEPFQGGEWETQYF. The CDR3 nucleotides are TGTGCCAGTAGCCCCTCACTCGAGCCGTTCCAGGGAGGAGAATGGGAGACCCAGTACTTC.

About this clone: The sample contains more than one DNA sequence encoding this CDR3. The chain links TRBV7-9 to TRBJ1-1; maybe TRBD1 (6 bases). Deletions cut 3 bases from V and 1 base from J, with 9 bases between. There are 14 residues in the CDR3. Germline lookup yields CDR1 SEHNR and CDR2 FQNEAQ (reference sequence). The CDR3 loop is CASSFGTQNTEAFF. The CDR3 bases are TGTGCCAGCAGCTTCGGGACACAGAACACTGAAGCTTTCTTT.

The V call is TRBV28, the J call TRBJ2-5; tentative D call: TRBD1 (6 bases). The V end was cut by 6 bases, the J end by 5 bases, with 22 bases between. The CDR3 loop spans 16 amino acids. Germline CDR1 MDHEN, CDR2 SYDVKM. CDR3: CASSPRGGRVSETQYF. CDR3 nucleotide sequence: TGTGCCAGCAGCCCTCGAGGGGGACGGGTTTCGGAGACCCAGTACTTC.

The genes are TRBV10-1 and TRBJ1-5, with no clear D. The CDR3 has 19 amino acids. Germline V gene sequence: CDR1 WNHNN, CDR2 SYGVQD (reference sequence). Written as DNA, the CDR3 is TGCGCGGCCCCCAGCAGTGAGAGGACGGGCGGAAATAGCAATCAGCCCCAGCATTTT. Translation gives CAAPSSERTGGNSNQPQHF.

The chain employs TRBV6-4 and TRBJ2-1, with D possibly TRBD2 on 6 matching bases. The CDR3 has 15 residues. CDR1 and CDR2 (germline): MRHNA, SNTAGT. V was pared by 2 bases and J by 10 bases, with 18 bases between. CDR3 amino acids: CASSDPTRGIGEQFF. The CDR3 bases are TGTGCCAGCAGTGACCCAACCCGGGGGATCGGAGAGCAGTTCTTC.

This rearrangement joins TRBV28 to TRBJ2-5, with D possibly TRBD2 on 5 matching bases. Trimming took 3 bases from V and 5 from J, leaving 16 bases between them. The CDR3 runs to 15 residues. CDR1 is MDHEN and CDR2 is SYDVKM in the germline V gene. DNA of the CDR3: TGTGCCAGCAGTTTTTCTTTGCGGGCTCGGGAGACCCAGTACTTC. This sequence encodes CASSFSLRARETQYF. Drawing the rest from reference TRBV28 and TRBJ2-5, the complete variable domain is DVKVTQSSRYLVKRTGEKVFLECVQDMDHENMFWYRQDPGLGLRLIYFSYDVKMKEKGDIPEGYSVSREKKERFSLILESASTNQTSMYLCASSFSLRARETQYFGPGTRLLVL.

CDR3 region: CASSFSAEGRTEAFF. DNA for the CDR3: TGTGCCAGCAGTTTCTCGGCGGAAGGGAGGACTGAAGCTTTCTTT. The chain recombines TRBV27 with TRBJ1-1; no firm D call. V was cut by 3 bases and J by 5 bases, with 16 bases left in between. There are 15 residues in the CDR3. Germline values: CDR1 MNHEY, CDR2 SMNVEV (reference sequence).

This clone appeared once. This rearrangement joins TRBV28 to TRBJ2-1; TRBD2 is a possible D gene (6 bases). The CDR3 extends over 16 amino acids. In germline, CDR1 is MDHEN, CDR2 SYDVKM. The V gene lost 5 bases and the J gene lost 8 bases, with 22 bases spanning the gap. The CDR3 reads CASSAWRDVGSYEQFF. For the CDR3, the DNA is TGTGCCAGCAGTGCCTGGAGGGATGTGGGTTCGTATGAGCAGTTCTTC.